Below are 14 T cell receptor beta chains sequenced from a single sample in a study of tumor-infiltrating lymphocytes in localized non-small cell lung cancer. Here immunoSEQ multiplex PCR was the method, and the copy in TCRdb shows in-frame clones only, minus some. The profile covers thousands of clones, with roughly 74% appearing a single time and roughly 13% taken by the ten largest. The sequenced material came from lung tumor tissue. The receptors shown here come from a human donor with non-small cell lung cancer.

J is TRBJ2-1 and V is TRBV7-9; D is perhaps TRBD2 (7 bases). The CDR3 runs to 14 residues. The V gene's germline CDR1 is SEHNR and CDR2 FQNEAQ (reference sequence). The germline V and J ends were trimmed by 5 bases and 15 bases, with 23 bases remaining between them. The CDR3 nucleotides are TGTGCCAGCAGCCTCAAGGGGGGATCTCGCGGGGGGTTCTTC. It is translated as CASSLKGGSRGGFF.

The V call is TRBV7-2, the J call TRBJ1-3; D is undetermined. In germline, CDR1 is SGHTA, CDR2 FQGNSA. The CDR3 contains 15 residues. V gave up 4 bases and J gave up 0 bases, with 10 bases separating them. The CDR3: CASSSKTDSGNTIYF. CDR3 DNA sequence: TGTGCCAGCAGCTCCAAAACAGACTCTGGAAACACCATATATTTT.

The genes are TRBV7-9 and TRBJ2-5; tentatively, D is TRBD1 (5 bases). The V end lost 5 bases, the J end lost 4 bases, and 14 bases lay between the germline ends. The germline V gene has CDR1 SEHNR and CDR2 FQNEAQ (reference sequence). This CDR3 is built from 14 residues. The CDR3 bases are TGTGCCAGCAGCAAGGGGCTAGTTCGAGAGACCCAGTACTTC. Amino acids: CASSKGLVRETQYF.

The gene calls are TRBV9 and TRBJ1-3; D not resolved. The CDR3 sequence is 16 residues long. Germline CDR1 SGDLS, CDR2 YYNGEE. Trimming cost V 0 bases and J 4 bases, with 14 bases left between them. CDR3 protein: CASSVDWRSDGNTIYF. The CDR3, as DNA: TGTGCCAGCAGCGTAGATTGGAGGTCCGACGGAAACACCATATATTTT.

In its sample, this clone ranks as large. The rearrangement uses TRBV5-1 and TRBJ2-1, with 9 bases aligning to TRBD2. CDR1 SGHRS and CDR2 YFSETQ come from the germline V gene. The CDR3 sequence is 16 residues long. The J segment lost 6 bases and the V segment lost 1 base, leaving 8 bases of the junction unmatched. The CDR3 spells CASSLISRGGINEQFF. In nucleotides, the CDR3 is TGCGCCAGCAGCTTGATCTCGCGGGGGGGGATCAATGAGCAGTTCTTC.

This rearrangement joins TRBV12-5 to TRBJ2-1; D may be TRBD2 (5 bases). V was clipped by 0 bases and J by 12 bases, with 9 bases between them. This CDR3 is 12 amino acids long. Germline loops: CDR1 LGHNT, CDR2 FRNRAP. CDR3 sequence reads: CASGLVPGLQFF. In DNA form, the CDR3 reads TGTGCTAGTGGTTTGGTTCCGGGGTTGCAGTTCTTC.

This clone was seen only once. The rearrangement uses TRBV4-1 and TRBJ2-3; 7 bases fit TRBD2. The CDR3 is 16 amino acids. Germline V CDR1 and CDR2: MGHRA, YSYEKL. V shed 4 bases and J 1 base; nucleotides not matched to a gene: 8. CDR3 DNA sequence: TGCGCCAGCAGCCGACGACTAGCCGAAGGCACAGATACGCAGTATTTT. It encodes CASSRRLAEGTDTQYF.

The CDR3 bases are TGTGCCAGCAGTGAATGGTCCCACCACCGCGAGCAGTACTTC. Its translation: CASSEWSHHREQYF. J is TRBJ2-7 and V is TRBV6-1; D is undetermined. The V gene's germline CDR1 is MNHNS and CDR2 SASEGT. This CDR3 comprises 14 residues. Trimming took 2 bases from V and 6 from J, leaving 14 bases between them.

This clone was recorded once. V is TRBV7-9 and J is TRBJ1-1, with 10 nucleotides matching TRBD1. The CDR3 is made up of 18 amino acids. The V segment lost 4 bases and the J segment 0 bases; nucleotides outside the gene matches: 11. Looked up from germline, CDR1 is SEHNR and CDR2 is FQNEAQ (reference sequence). The CDR3: CASSYGQGDYMMNTEAFF. As DNA, the CDR3 is TGTGCCAGCAGCTACGGACAGGGGGATTATATGATGAACACTGAAGCTTTCTTT.

This clone occurred once. The DNA of the CDR3 is TGCGCCAGCAGCCACGGGACAGGGTATAACGCTGAAGCTTTCTTT. Protein product: CASSHGTGYNAEAFF. The V call is TRBV4-3, the J call TRBJ1-1, with 9 bases identical to TRBD1. The J segment lost 6 bases and the V segment lost 3 bases, leaving 8 bases of the junction unmatched. From germline, CDR1 is LGHNA and CDR2 YSLEER. The CDR3 loop spans 15 amino acids.

This clone appeared a single time. V is TRBV29-1 and J is TRBJ2-5, with D maybe TRBD2 (5 bases). Trimming removed 7 bases from V and 5 bases from J, with 14 bases in between. From germline, CDR1 is SQVTM and CDR2 ANQGSEA. The CDR3 sequence is 12 residues long. Here the CDR3 reads CSAEEGWETQYF. In DNA, the CDR3 is TGCAGCGCAGAAGAGGGCTGGGAGACCCAGTACTTC. Filled out from reference TRBV29-1 and TRBJ2-5, the complete variable domain reads SAVISQKPSRDICQRGTSLTIQCQVDSQVTMMFWYRQQPGQSLTLIATANQGSEATYESGFVIDKFPISRPNLTFSTLTVSNMSPEDSSIYLCSAEEGWETQYFGPGTRLLVL.

This chain connects TRBV7-9 to TRBJ1-1; D is perhaps TRBD1 (5 bases). The CDR3 is 14 amino acids. Between the trimmed V and J ends, which lost 4 bases and 5 bases, there was a span of 14 bases. The germline V gene has CDR1 SEHNR and CDR2 FQNEAQ (reference sequence). CDR3 in DNA: TGTGCCAGCAGCTACGGAGGGGCCGGGACTGAAGCTTTCTTT. Its protein product is CASSYGGAGTEAFF.

The rearrangement uses TRBV5-1 and TRBJ2-1; D perhaps matches TRBD2 (5 bases). In germline, CDR1 is SGHRS, CDR2 YFSETQ. The CDR3 spans 13 residues. Deletions cut 5 bases from V and 5 bases from J, with 11 bases between. CDR3 protein: CASSRDYHNEQFF. CDR3 coding DNA: TGCGCCAGCAGTCGAGACTACCACAATGAGCAGTTCTTC.

The gene calls are TRBV5-3 and TRBJ2-2; 8 bases map to TRBD2. TRBV5-3 belongs to the ORF category, with a function that is uncertain. Losses at the gene ends were 9 bases for V and 5 bases for J; bases not matched to a gene: 15. The CDR3 loop spans 16 amino acids. This CDR3 is CAISPRAGVYTGELFF. The CDR3, as DNA: TGTGCCATCTCACCCCGAGCGGGGGTCTATACCGGGGAGCTGTTTTTT.